This TCR beta chain was found in a study of T cells in localized non-small cell lung cancer. With regard to this clone: Its matching antigen is unknown.

Clones were sequenced by immunoSEQ multiplex PCR, and TCRdb holds only the in-frame ones, with some missing. The sample gives around 41,000 clones, about 88% of which show up once; 2% to 3% is in the top ten. Germline CDR1 MNHNY, CDR2 SVGAGI (reference sequence). The CDR3 has 14 amino acids. Trimming took off 2 bases at V and 2 bases at J, with 7 bases between the two ends. Whole-study findings and limits: Elevated circulating T cell density in blood was associated with longer overall survival. Clonality of T cells reached its maximum in uninvolved adjacent lung, surpassing tumor.

The rearrangement links TRBV6-6 to TRBJ1-5; no firm D call. This material consisted of peripheral blood, taken before any cancer treatment. The TCR originated in a female donor aged 60 or older with stage I squamous cell lung carcinoma. For the CDR3, the DNA is TGTGCCAGCAGTTACCGAGATGGCAATCAGCCCCAGCATTTT. It translates to CASSYRDGNQPQHF.